This T cell receptor (beta chain) was sequenced during a study of blood T cell repertoires in COVID-19. Study in general: PBMCs, B-cell-depleted T cells, or T cells provided the cDNA or gDNA that made up the material.

Profiled with immunoSEQ multiplex PCR; TCRdb holds only in-frame clones, not every one. This sample has fewer than 130,000 clones, with roughly 82% found just once. Germline assignment: CDR1 SGDLS and CDR2 YYNGEE. With 4 bases clipped from V and 4 bases from J, the junction kept 10 bases outside the gene matches. CDR3 length: 15 amino acids. Material for sequencing was peripheral blood. The V call is TRBV9, the J call TRBJ1-2; 7 nucleotides line up with TRBD1. The TCR was taken from a woman aged 60-70 years with acute or convalescent COVID-19. The DNA of the CDR3 is TGTGCCAGCAGCCCCTGGGCAGGGGGGACCTATGGCTACACCTTC. This gives the protein CASSPWAGGTYGYTF.